This T cell receptor beta chain was observed in a study of T-cell reconstitution after alpha-beta-depleted transplantation in children (TCRdb year 2016). Looking at the study overall: Using TCR repertoire profiling, the study followed T-cell immune reconstitution in a quantitative way in children after TCRalphabeta/CD19-depleted allogeneic hematopoietic cell transplantation.

The table lists this clonotype with a few counts. Its antigen is currently not known. No clone much larger than this one lies a single base away; base qualities are absent. The library was generated by PCR. Sequencing instrument: Illumina HiSeq 2500. TCR library preparation used molecular barcoding, with unique molecular identifiers applied to normalize quantification of the TCRbeta repertoire. TCRdb trimmed public reads at Q25 via fastp, called clones via MiXCR and kept in-frame beta chains. Each CDR3 protein appears once, grouped with its most common genes and DNA. For this sample the table gives about a million distinct CDR3 sequences, of which around 30% were detected only once. The ten largest clones take up more than 25% of the sample. The full study reports these points: Over subsequent months, a decline in hyperexpanded clone frequencies was noted, and after one year, T-cell counts and TCRbeta diversity were mostly ascribed to newly produced T cells. The apparently early alphabetaT-cell count recovery about two months after transplant was reportedly dependent on only several hundred rapidly expanded clones derived from non-depleted graft cells. In some patients, high TCRbeta diversity at day 60 was attributed to recipient T cells and intrathymic progenitors that had survived conditioning.

Read against the paper, the sample's treatment or condition label means: allogeneic hematopoietic cell transplantation with graft depleted of TCRalphabeta T cells and CD19 B cells. Transplant recipients were children who received TCRalphabeta/CD19-depleted allogeneic hematopoietic cell grafts. The V and J ends are trimmed by 2 bases and 8 bases, leaving 19 bases between them. The cysteine opens and the phenylalanine closes a CDR3 of 15 amino acids. Only the CDR3 DNA stays, 45 bases, in frame from base 1. This material consisted of PBMCs, mostly from graft donor cells, taken 360 days after TCRalphabeta/CD19-depleted stem cell transplant. The chain was built from TRBV12-3 or TRBV12-4 and TRBJ2-7; a tentative D call is TRBD2 (6 bases match). The receptor was derived from a boy younger than two who had a stem cell transplant for SCID, so the T cells may come from the graft donor. The CDR3 corresponds to CASSLSLAGPNKQYF. The DNA sequence reads TGTGCCAGCAGTTTAAGCCTTGCGGGACCAAACAAGCAGTACTTC.